This is a list of T cell receptor beta chains from one sample in a study of OX40 agonist ivuxolimab in advanced cancers. Using immunoSEQ multiplex PCR, the repertoire was profiled, and TCRdb retains in-frame clones only, with some absent. The repertoire includes about 92,000 clones, around 90% of them detected once, and roughly 0.33% sits in the top ten. This specimen was CD4+ or CD8+ T cells sorted from blood, taken in a trial of the OX40 agonist ivuxolimab. The origin of the receptors is an adult with an advanced solid tumor such as melanoma, head and neck, liver or kidney cancer. The CDR3 runs from the conserved cysteine through the conserved F or W. The D gene is left open where the match is weak. The size entry is marked missing in some rows and otherwise reads once, few, many or a size class.

once	TRBJ2-2	NA	TRBV15	TGTGCCACCAGCAGAGATAGAGGCACCGGGGAGCTGTTTTTT	CATSRDRGTGELFF
NA	TRBJ2-1	TRBD2	TRBV5-1	TGCGCCAGCAGCAAGGGACTAGCGGGAGGGAATGAGCAGTTCTTC	CASSKGLAGGNEQFF
NA	TRBJ2-1	NA	TRBV21-1	TGTGCCAGCAGCGCCTATTCCGGGACAGGGGGCAACCGGGGGTTCTTC	CASSAYSGTGGNRGFF
NA	TRBJ2-7	NA	TRBV9	TGTGCCAGCAGCGTTAGTTACGAGCAGTACTTC	CASSVSYEQYF
NA	TRBJ2-3	NA	TRBV5-1	TGCGCCAGCCGTACAACAGGGTCTGGCACAGATACGCAGTATTTT	CASRTTGSGTDTQYF
once	TRBJ2-7	TRBD2	TRBV5-1	TGCGCCAGCAGCCCGAATCTACTAGCGGGAGTTGTCGAGCAGTACTTC	CASSPNLLAGVVEQYF
NA	TRBJ1-4	NA	TRBV6-5	TGTGCCAGCAGTTACTCGGGCAGGGGAGGTGAAAAACTGTTTTTT	CASSYSGRGGEKLFF
once	TRBJ2-2	TRBD2	TRBV15	TGTGCCACCAGCAGGGAGGGACTAGCGGAGGGGGCCGGGGAGCTGTTTTTT	CATSREGLAEGAGELFF
NA	TRBJ2-2	NA	TRBV11-2	TGTGCCAGCAGCTTAATTCGGCTAACGAACACCGGGGAGCTGTTTTTT	CASSLIRLTNTGELFF
NA	TRBJ2-2	NA	TRBV7-2	TGTGCCAGCAGCCGGGACACCGGGGAGCTGTTTTTT	CASSRDTGELFF
NA	TRBJ2-1	NA	TRBV19	TGTGCCAGTAGTATGTTGGGTGGCGGAAGCTCCTACAATGAGCAGTTCTTC	CASSMLGGGSSYNEQFF
NA	TRBJ2-4	NA	TRBV7-2	TGTGCCAGCAGCTTAGGGCTTGGGAAAACAAACATTCAGTACTTC	CASSLGLGKTNIQYF
NA	TRBJ2-5	TRBD2	TRBV7-2	TGTGCCAGCAGCCTAGCGGGGCGGCGGGAGACCCAGTACTTC	CASSLAGRRETQYF
NA	TRBJ2-1	TRBD2	TRBV6-1	TGTGCCAGCAGTGAAGGGGGGGGAGTCGGTGAGCAGTTCTTC	CASSEGGGVGEQFF
NA	TRBJ1-3	NA	TRBV5-1	TGCGCCAGCAGCCCCGGGACGACGGGGGGAAACACCATATATTTT	CASSPGTTGGNTIYF
NA	TRBJ2-3	TRBD2	TRBV11-2	TGTGCCAGCAGCATAGGACTAGCGGGAGTACGGGATACGCAGTATTTT	CASSIGLAGVRDTQYF
once	TRBJ2-3	TRBD2	TRBV5-1	TGCGCCAGCAGCTACGGGACTAGCGGCGCAGATACGCAGTATTTT	CASSYGTSGADTQYF
once	TRBJ2-3	TRBD1	TRBV5-8	TGTGCCAGCAGTAAGACAGGGGTCGCCGCGGTGGATACGCAGTATTTT	CASSKTGVAAVDTQYF
NA	TRBJ1-4	TRBD1	TRBV27	TGTGCCAGCAAGAGACAGGGGGGGAGTAATGAAAAACTGTTTTTT	CASKRQGGSNEKLFF
NA	TRBJ2-7	NA	TRBV7-2	TGTGCCAGCAGCTTCAGCACCGGAGGGAACGAGCAGTACTTC	CASSFSTGGNEQYF
NA	TRBJ2-3	NA	TRBV5-4	TGTGCCAGCACCGAAGGAAGTGATACGCAGTATTTT	CASTEGSDTQYF
NA	TRBJ2-1	NA	TRBV28	TGTGCCAGCAGTTTTATCAGCCGGCATGAGCAGTTCTTC	CASSFISRHEQFF
NA	TRBJ1-2	NA	TRBV25-1	TGTGCCAGCAGGGGCTCAAAGTATGGCTACACCTTC	CASRGSKYGYTF
NA	TRBJ2-3	NA	TRBV28	TGTGCCAGCAGCCTAGTGCGACGGGGGTCGGATACGCAGTATTTT	CASSLVRRGSDTQYF
NA	TRBJ1-6	NA	TRBV7-2	TGTGCCAGCAGCTCACCGGGGAGGGGCAGTAATTCACCCCTCCACTTT	CASSSPGRGSNSPLHF
NA	TRBJ2-7	NA	TRBV6-5	TGTGCCAGCAGTTACTCGAAACTACCGTACGAGCAGTACTTC	CASSYSKLPYEQYF
once	TRBJ2-7	NA	TRBV7-9	TGTGCCAGCAGCTTAGGTGTTGCGGGGGCCAATTACGAGCAGTACTTC	CASSLGVAGANYEQYF
NA	TRBJ2-6	TRBD2	TRBV4-2	TGTGCCAGCAGTCGCACCGGGACTAGCTCTGGGGCCAACGTCCTGACTTTC	CASSRTGTSSGANVLTF
NA	TRBJ1-5	NA	TRBV6-8	TGTGCCAGCAGTGACGGGCCCCAGCATTTT	CASSDGPQHF
NA	TRBJ2-7	TRBD1	TRBV5-1	TGCGCCAGCAGCAGGGGACAGGGGGCCTACGAGCAGTACTTC	CASSRGQGAYEQYF
NA	TRBJ1-4	NA	TRBV6-5	TGTGCCAGCAGTTACAGCAGGGACAATGAAAAACTGTTTTTT	CASSYSRDNEKLFF
NA	TRBJ2-1	NA	TRBV9	TGTGCCAGCACCCCAACCGGAAGGTGGGGGACTCCCGTGCCTCAGTTCTTC	CASTPTGRWGTPVPQFF
NA	TRBJ1-2	NA	TRBV6-6	TGTGCCAGCGCGTTAAGACAGTCCTATGGCTACACCTTC	CASALRQSYGYTF
NA	TRBJ1-5	NA	TRBV4-1	TGCGCCAGCAGCTTCCGACGGGAAAGCAATCAGCCCCAGCATTTT	CASSFRRESNQPQHF
NA	TRBJ1-5	TRBD1	TRBV27	TGTGCCAGCAGCCCCGGGACAGGGCTCAATCAGCCCCAGCATTTT	CASSPGTGLNQPQHF
NA	TRBJ2-3	TRBD2	TRBV7-3	TGTGCCAGCAGCTTAATGAGGACTAGCGGGAAGACAGATACGCAGTATTTT	CASSLMRTSGKTDTQYF
NA	TRBJ2-7	NA	TRBV7-9	TGTGCCAGCAGCTTGGCGGCAGGCGTCTCCTACGAGCAGTACTTC	CASSLAAGVSYEQYF
NA	TRBJ2-7	NA	TRBV4-3	TGCGCCAGCAGCCAGATGGCCGGGATATTATCCTACGAGCAGTACTTC	CASSQMAGILSYEQYF
NA	TRBJ2-3	TRBD2	TRBV6-4	TGTGCCAGAAGCGGGAGGGAGGGCACAGATACGCAGTATTTT	CARSGREGTDTQYF
NA	TRBJ2-7	TRBD1	TRBV11-2	TGTGCCAGCAGCTTAGACAGGGGGCCGTACGAGCAGTACTTC	CASSLDRGPYEQYF
NA	TRBJ1-2	NA	TRBV9	TGTGCCAGCAGCGTAGTTCCAGGGATTAGCGGGAGCTACACCTTC	CASSVVPGISGSYTF
NA	TRBJ2-2	TRBD2	TRBV6-5	TGTGCCAGCAAGCGGGAAAGGAACACCGGGGAGCTGTTTTTT	CASKRERNTGELFF
once	TRBJ2-3	NA	TRBV5-1	TGCGCCAGCAGCTTGGGCAGGGATACAGATACGCAGTATTTT	CASSLGRDTDTQYF
NA	TRBJ2-7	NA	TRBV19	TGTGCCAGTAGCCCCGTTATAGGCTACGAGCAGTACTTC	CASSPVIGYEQYF
NA	TRBJ2-4	NA	TRBV28	TGTGCCAGCAGTCCACCTCTGGGGAGTGGTAGCGGCACCAAAAACATTCAGTACTTC	CASSPPLGSGSGTKNIQYF
NA	TRBJ1-6	NA	TRBV7-8	TGTGCCAGCAGGCTAGGGGGGCCGGGAAATTCACCCCTCCACTTT	CASRLGGPGNSPLHF
NA	TRBJ2-3	TRBD1	TRBV4-3	TGCGCCAGCAGCCAAAACCCGGGACAGGCCTCAGATACGCAGTATTTT	CASSQNPGQASDTQYF
NA	TRBJ1-2	TRBD1	TRBV4-2	TGTGCCAGCAGCCATCTCAGCGGGGACAGGGGCAACGGCTACACCTTC	CASSHLSGDRGNGYTF
few	TRBJ2-7	TRBD2	TRBV5-1	TGCGCCAGCAGCTTGGGGGGGACTAGTATATACGAGCAGTACTTC	CASSLGGTSIYEQYF